The clone carrying this T cell receptor beta chain was seen a handful of times. Generated by immunoSEQ multiplex PCR, the TCRdb table keeps only in-frame clones and is missing some. The table lists roughly 12,000 clones, approximately 90% of them singletons. This entry is derived from a study of graft-versus-host responses after intestinal transplantation. Described time point: postoperative day 105 after intestinal transplantation (dayNNNN = postoperative day). Germline V gives CDR1 LGHNA, CDR2 YNFKEQ. The V end lost 0 bases, the J end lost 0 bases, and 12 bases lay between the germline ends. CDR3 length equals 17 residues.

The genes are TRBV4-2 and TRBJ2-1; a possible D gene is TRBD2 (5 bases). The specimen was PBMCs, collected 105 days after intestinal transplantation. The receptor comes from a human patient who received an intestinal transplant, so some T cells may come from the graft donor. The CDR3 loop is CASSQDEEVGSYNEQFF. The CDR3 region has the DNA TGTGCCAGCAGCCAAGATGAGGAGGTGGGCTCCTACAATGAGCAGTTCTTC.